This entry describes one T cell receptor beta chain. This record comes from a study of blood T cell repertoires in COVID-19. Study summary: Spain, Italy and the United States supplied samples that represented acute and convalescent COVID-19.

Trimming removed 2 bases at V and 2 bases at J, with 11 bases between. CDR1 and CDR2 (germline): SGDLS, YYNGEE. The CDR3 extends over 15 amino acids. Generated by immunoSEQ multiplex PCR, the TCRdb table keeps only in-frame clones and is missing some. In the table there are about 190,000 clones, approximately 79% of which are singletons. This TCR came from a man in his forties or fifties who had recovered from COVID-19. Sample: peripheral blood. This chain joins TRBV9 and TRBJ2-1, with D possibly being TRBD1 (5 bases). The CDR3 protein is CASSVQGIPYNEQFF. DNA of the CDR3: TGTGCCAGCAGCGTCCAGGGTATCCCCTACAATGAGCAGTTCTTC.